Shown below are 27 T cell receptor beta chains from a single sample sequenced in a study of T cells in Graves' hyperthyroidism and ophthalmopathy. What was amplified from RNA transcripts were TCR beta CDR3 regions. Using the HTBI primer set, a first-round RT-PCR was run on the TCR CDR3. MiXCR was run by TCRdb on the multiplex PCR reads, yielding one entry per CDR3 protein. This table has 250,000 or so distinct CDR3 sequences, nearly 15% appearing once. Sequenced material: blood. These receptors were obtained from a woman aged 45-59 years with Graves' hyperthyroidism that later progressed to Graves' ophthalmopathy.

This clonotype was counted at least ten times. CDR3 in amino acids: CASSLVGYQETQYF. CDR3 nucleotides: TGTGCCAGCAGCTTAGTAGGCTACCAAGAGACCCAGTACTTC. V and J are TRBV7-2 and TRBJ2-5; D is undetermined. CDR3 length equals 14 residues. Germline loops: CDR1 SGHTA, CDR2 FQGNSA. V was trimmed by 1 base and J by 0 bases, leaving 6 bases between them.

The table lists this clonotype with many counts. V gene TRBV2 combines with J gene TRBJ1-1; the D gene is possibly TRBD1 (5 bases). This CDR3 spans 17 amino acids. Trimming stripped 8 bases from V and 0 bases from J, with 22 bases between. Germline values: CDR1 SNHLY, CDR2 FYNNEI. CDR3 sequence (DNA): TGTGCCAGCCGTATCCCTAAGGCCGGGACCGTGAACACTGAAGCTTTCTTT. It yields the protein CASRIPKAGTVNTEAFF.

This clonotype was seen more than once but under ten times. The gene calls are TRBV2 and TRBJ1-2; the match to TRBD1 covers 8 bases. Germline V gives CDR1 SNHLY, CDR2 FYNNEI. The junction had 9 bases not matched to a gene; V was cut back by 8 bases and J by 7 bases. This CDR3 has 13 amino acids. This chain's CDR3 is CASVSQGAGGYTF. The CDR3 nucleotides read TGTGCCAGCGTTTCCCAGGGGGCCGGTGGCTACACCTTC.

This clonotype was detected many times. The gene calls are TRBV12-3 or TRBV12-4 and TRBJ2-5; D gene uncertain. V was trimmed by 7 bases and J by 1 base, leaving 10 bases between them. This CDR3 has 13 amino acids. This chain's CDR3 is CASTHDTQETQYF. CDR3 nucleotides: TGTGCCAGCACCCACGACACCCAAGAGACCCAGTACTTC.

The V and J genes are TRBV15 and TRBJ2-5, with D maybe TRBD2 (5 bases). The V end was cut by 1 base, the J end by 1 base, with 13 bases between. Per the germline V gene, CDR1 is LNHNV and CDR2 is YYDKDF (reference sequence). The CDR3 covers 16 residues. CDR3 DNA: TGTGCCACCAGCAGAGGAGCGGTAAATTTCCAAGAGACCCAGTACTTC. This encodes CATSRGAVNFQETQYF.

This clonotype was counted a few times. This chain connects TRBV5-5 to TRBJ1-2; D not resolved. Trimming shortened V by 2 bases and J by 4 bases, and 15 bases separated the two germline ends. Germline CDR1 is SGHKS and CDR2 is YYEKEE (reference sequence). The CDR3 is 15 residues long. This CDR3 reads CASSLSPSGFYGYTF. CDR3 DNA: TGTGCCAGCAGCTTAAGTCCCTCAGGATTCTATGGCTACACCTTC.

At least ten counts were recorded for this clonotype. V and J are TRBV2 and TRBJ2-7; 7 bases are shared with TRBD2. Germline CDR1 reads SNHLY; CDR2 reads FYNNEI. The junction had 9 bases not matched to a gene; V was cut back by 11 bases and J by 2 bases. The CDR3 consists of 13 residues. The CDR3 loop reads CASKGRVAYEQYF. CDR3 nucleotide sequence: TGTGCCTCCAAGGGGAGGGTCGCCTACGAGCAGTACTTC.

This clonotype came up many times. The chain employs TRBV30 and TRBJ2-2; a possible D gene is TRBD2 (7 bases). The V end was cut by 8 bases, the J end by 0 bases, with 16 bases between. Germline V gene sequence: CDR1 GTSNPN, CDR2 SVGIG (reference sequence). The length of the CDR3 is 15 residues. CDR3 nucleotide sequence: TGTGCCAGTGATGGGGGGGCTACGAACACCGGGGAGCTGTTTTTT. The encoded protein is CASDGGATNTGELFF.

This clonotype showed up many times. This chain links TRBV7-9 with TRBJ2-3, with D tentatively TRBD2 (5 bases). Germline assignment: CDR1 SEHNR and CDR2 FQNEAQ (reference sequence). CDR3 length: 13 amino acids. Trimming took 5 bases from V and 6 from J, leaving 12 bases between them. CDR3 sequence reads: CASSRDLGDTQYF. The CDR3 DNA sequence: TGTGCCAGCAGCCGGGATTTGGGGGATACGCAGTATTTT. The whole variable domain, filled in from reference TRBV7-9 and TRBJ2-3, reads DTGVSQNPRHKITKRGQNVTFRCDPISEHNRLYWYRQTLGQGPEFLTYFQNEAQLEKSRLLSDRFSAERPKGSFSTLEIQRTEQGDSAMYLCASSRDLGDTQYFGPGTRLTVL.

This clonotype was recorded many times. The V and J genes are TRBV18 and TRBJ1-2; no definite D call. V dropped 6 bases and J dropped 6 bases, with 14 bases sitting between them. Germline assignment: CDR1 KGHSH and CDR2 LQKENI. The CDR3 spans 13 residues. In nucleotides, the CDR3 is TGTGCCAGCTCCTCCGGGCAGGACGATGGCTACACCTTC. Translation gives CASSSGQDDGYTF.

About this clonotype: A read error may account for a junction end that differs from germline. The chain is built from TRBV6-1 and TRBJ2-7; the D gene is possibly TRBD2 (6 bases). The CDR3 has 15 residues. Germline V gene lookup returns CDR1 MNHNS and CDR2 SASEGT. This chain's CDR3 is CAISAVAVSSYEQYF. DNA of the CDR3: TGTGCCATCAGTGCAGTAGCGGTGAGCTCCTACGAGCAGTACTTC.

This clonotype was seen at least ten times. The gene calls are TRBV5-8 and TRBJ1-1; D possibly corresponds to TRBD1 (5 bases). The germline V and J ends were trimmed by 1 base and 5 bases, with 15 bases remaining between them. This CDR3 has 15 amino acids. Per the germline V gene, CDR1 is SGHTS and CDR2 is YDEGEE. The CDR3 reads CASSLQNSGGTEAFF. The CDR3 bases are TGTGCCAGCAGCTTGCAGAACTCGGGGGGAACTGAAGCTTTCTTT.

This clonotype has a handful of counts. This may be a read error, as it is one base from a much larger clone. The CDR3: CNANPRDAGDTQYF. In nucleotides, the CDR3 is TGCAATGCTAACCCCAGGGACGCCGGAGATACGCAGTATTTT. The chain links TRBV20-1 to TRBJ2-3; D may be TRBD1 or TRBD2 (5 bases each). CDR3 length equals 14 residues. The germline V gene encodes CDR1 DFQATT and CDR2 SNEGSKA (reference sequence).

This clonotype was counted many times. The chain couples TRBV6-1 to TRBJ2-7; weak D call: TRBD2 (5 bases). This CDR3 is 14 amino acids long. From germline, CDR1 is MNHNS and CDR2 SASEGT. V lost 1 base and J 0 bases, leaving 7 bases between the germline ends. CDR3 protein: CASSEGLNSYEQYF. The CDR3 bases are TGTGCCAGCAGTGAAGGACTAAACTCCTACGAGCAGTACTTC.

The chain joins TRBV18 to TRBJ2-2; TRBD1 aligns across 11 bases. Looked up from germline, CDR1 is KGHSH and CDR2 is LQKENI. Unmatched junction bases numbered 6, after V lost 3 bases and J lost 6 bases. The CDR3 is 16 residues long. DNA of the CDR3: TGTGCCAGCTCACCCTGGACAGGGGGCCAGCCCGGGGAGCTGTTTTTT. It encodes CASSPWTGGQPGELFF. Combining the CDR3 with reference TRBV18 and TRBJ2-2 gives the whole variable domain NAGVMQNPRHLVRRRGQEARLRCSPMKGHSHVYWYRQLPEEGLKFMVYLQKENIIDESGMPKERFSAEFPKEGPSILRIQQVVRGDSAAYFCASSPWTGGQPGELFFGEGSRLTVL.

In its sample, this clonotype was seen many times. V is TRBV6-4 and J is TRBJ2-7; D call uncertain. The CDR3 loop spans 15 amino acids. V was shortened by 2 bases and J by 5 bases, with 16 bases between the two germline ends. The germline gives CDR1 MRHNA, CDR2 SNTAGT. CDR3 in amino acids: CASSDVTHSRDEQYF. In nucleotides, the CDR3 is TGTGCCAGCAGTGACGTAACTCATTCCCGGGACGAGCAGTACTTC.

This clonotype has a count of ten or more. The rearrangement joins TRBV5-1 to TRBJ1-5; D perhaps matches TRBD1 (5 bases). Germline lookup yields CDR1 SGHRS and CDR2 YFSETQ. CDR3 length equals 13 residues. V dropped 4 bases and J dropped 5 bases, with 10 bases sitting between them. In DNA, the CDR3 is TGCGCCAGCAGCGAAACAGGCCATCAGCCCCAGCATTTT. Protein sequence: CASSETGHQPQHF.

Concerning this clonotype itself: This may arise from a read error, as a much more abundant clone is one base away. This chain connects TRBV2 to TRBJ2-1; D is unresolved. This CDR3 comprises 14 residues. Per germline, CDR1 SNHLY and CDR2 FYNNEI. The CDR3 DNA sequence: TGTGCCAGCAGTGTTTCTATCTCCTACAATGAGCAGCTCTTC. Its translation: CASSVSISYNEQLF.

This clonotype was seen more than once but under ten times. The chain has TRBV6-1 and TRBJ1-5; TRBD1 matches at 7 bases. V lost 1 base to trimming and J lost 5 bases; unmatched junction nucleotides: 5. CDR1 and CDR2 (germline): MNHNS, SASEGT. The CDR3 consists of 15 residues. In DNA, the CDR3 is TGTGCCAGCAGTGAAGGGGACAGTCAGTATCAGCCCCAGCATTTT. Amino acid sequence: CASSEGDSQYQPQHF.

V gene TRBV11-2 combines with J gene TRBJ2-1; 11 bases map to TRBD2. Germline values: CDR1 SGHAT, CDR2 FQNNGV. The CDR3 contains 15 residues. The junction had 4 bases not matched to a gene; V was cut back by 4 bases and J by 5 bases. CDR3 sequence: CASSSGTSGDNEQFF. In DNA, the CDR3 is TGTGCCAGCAGCTCCGGGACTAGCGGAGACAATGAGCAGTTCTTC.

The CDR3 reads CASSQGYAVGYSYEQYF. As DNA, the CDR3 is TGTGCCAGCAGCCAAGGGTATGCGGTGGGTTACTCCTACGAGCAGTACTTC. The chain couples TRBV4-2 to TRBJ2-7, with D unresolved. The CDR3 covers 17 residues. Trimming took off 1 base at V and 0 bases at J, with 16 bases between the two ends. Germline V CDR1 and CDR2: LGHNA, YNFKEQ.

The chain carries TRBV20-1 and TRBJ2-1, with D tentatively TRBD1 or TRBD2 (6 bases each). Germline V gene data show CDR1 as DFQATT and CDR2 as SNEGSKA (reference sequence). CDR3 length equals 15 residues. V was clipped by 6 bases and J by 2 bases, with 17 bases between them. As DNA, the CDR3 is TGCAGTGCGGCTACGTTCGGGGGCGCCTACAATGAGCAGTTCTTC. Residues: CSAATFGGAYNEQFF.

This clonotype was counted ten times or more. The rearrangement uses TRBV20-1 and TRBJ2-7; 11 nucleotides match TRBD2. V dropped 5 bases and J dropped 1; count of bases not matched to a gene: 10. CDR3 length: 16 residues. Per germline, CDR1 DFQATT and CDR2 SNEGSKA (reference sequence). The CDR3 loop is CSASGLAELDSYEQYF. The CDR3 DNA reads TGCAGTGCTTCGGGACTAGCGGAGCTTGATTCCTACGAGCAGTACTTC.

Details on this clonotype: One end of the junction fails to match germline, which may point to a read error. The V gene is TRBV7-7, the J gene TRBJ2-5, with 12 bases that match TRBD1. Germline V CDR1 and CDR2: SSHAT, FNYEAQ (reference sequence). The CDR3 runs to 13 residues. CDR3 nucleotide sequence: TGTGCTAGCAGCCCCGGGACAGGGGGCGGGTGGTACTTC. Its translation is CASSPGTGGGWYF.

This clonotype was observed at least ten times. The V gene is TRBV7-8, the J gene TRBJ2-3; D gene unclear. The CDR3 extends over 14 amino acids. Per germline, CDR1 SGHVS and CDR2 FQNEAQ. V was clipped by 6 bases and J by 1 base, with 11 bases between them. CDR3 amino acids: CASSPTIGTDTQYF. In DNA form, the CDR3 reads TGTGCCAGCAGTCCAACGATAGGCACAGATACGCAGTATTTT. Complete variable domain (other parts from reference TRBV7-8 and TRBJ2-3): GAGVSQSPRYKVAKRGQDVALRCDPISGHVSLFWYQQALGQGPEFLTYFQNEAQLDKSGLPSDRFFAERPEGSVSTLKIQRTQQEDSAVYLCASSPTIGTDTQYFGPGTRLTVL.

In this sample, this clonotype turned up a few times. It may be a read error: a sequence one base away is much more abundant. The CDR3 end shows no conserved phenylalanine or tryptophan, and so a read error is likely. This chain's CDR3 is CASRRLGARETQYL. The CDR3 DNA reads as TGTGCCAGCAGACGACTAGGGGCGCGGGAGACCCAGTACCTC. The V call is TRBV12-3 or TRBV12-4, the J call TRBJ2-5, with D perhaps matching TRBD2 (6 bases). The CDR3 totals 14 residues. The germline V and J ends were trimmed by 6 bases and 5 bases, with 16 bases remaining between them.

CDR3 in DNA: TGTGCCTGGAGTGCTAGGGGATTTACGAACACCGGGGAGCTGTTTTTT. It encodes CAWSARGFTNTGELFF. This chain uses TRBV30 with TRBJ2-2, with a weak D call TRBD1 (5 bases). The V end lost 1 base, the J end lost 0 bases, and 12 bases lay between the germline ends. The CDR3 consists of 16 residues. From germline, CDR1 is GTSNPN and CDR2 SVGIG (reference sequence).